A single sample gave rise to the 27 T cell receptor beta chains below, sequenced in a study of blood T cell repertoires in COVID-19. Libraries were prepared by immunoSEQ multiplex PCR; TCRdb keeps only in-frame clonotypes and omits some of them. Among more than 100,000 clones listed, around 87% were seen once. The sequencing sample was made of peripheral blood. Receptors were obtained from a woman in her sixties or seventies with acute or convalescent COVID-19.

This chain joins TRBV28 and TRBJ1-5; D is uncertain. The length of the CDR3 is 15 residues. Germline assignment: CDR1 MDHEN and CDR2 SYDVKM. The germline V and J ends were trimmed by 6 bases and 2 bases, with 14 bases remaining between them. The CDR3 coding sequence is TGTGCCAGCAGCATCGGCCCTGCGGGCAATCAGCCCCAGCATTTT. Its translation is CASSIGPAGNQPQHF. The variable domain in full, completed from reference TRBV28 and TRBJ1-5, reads DVKVTQSSRYLVKRTGEKVFLECVQDMDHENMFWYRQDPGLGLRLIYFSYDVKMKEKGDIPEGYSVSREKKERFSLILESASTNQTSMYLCASSIGPAGNQPQHFGDGTRLSIL.

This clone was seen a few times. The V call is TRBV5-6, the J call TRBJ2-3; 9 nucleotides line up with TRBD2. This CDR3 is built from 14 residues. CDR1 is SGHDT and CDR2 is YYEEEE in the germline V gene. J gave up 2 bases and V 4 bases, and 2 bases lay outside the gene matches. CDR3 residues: CASSRTSDTDTQYF. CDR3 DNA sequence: TGTGCCAGCAGCAGGACTAGCGACACAGATACGCAGTATTTT.

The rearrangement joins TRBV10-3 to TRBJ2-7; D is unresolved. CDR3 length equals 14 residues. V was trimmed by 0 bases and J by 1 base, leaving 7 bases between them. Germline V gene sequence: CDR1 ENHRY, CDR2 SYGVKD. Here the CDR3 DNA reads TGTGCCATCAGTGAGTCCTATTCTTCCTACGAGCAGTACTTC. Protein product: CAISESYSSYEQYF.

The DNA of the CDR3 is TGTGCCAGTACCGGGACAGGGTATCTCGGGGAGCTGTTTTTT. It is translated as CASTGTGYLGELFF. This rearrangement joins TRBV19 to TRBJ2-2; 9 positions match TRBD1. V lost 7 bases to trimming and J lost 7 bases; unmatched junction nucleotides: 7. The V gene's germline CDR1 is LNHDA and CDR2 SQIVND (reference sequence). There are 14 residues in the CDR3.

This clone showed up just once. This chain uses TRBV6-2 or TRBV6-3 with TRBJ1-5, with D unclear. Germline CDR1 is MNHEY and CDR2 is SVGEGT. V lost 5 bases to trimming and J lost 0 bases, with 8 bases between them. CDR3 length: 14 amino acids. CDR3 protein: CASSTIVSNQPQHF. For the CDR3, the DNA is TGTGCCAGCAGTACAATCGTTAGCAATCAGCCCCAGCATTTT.

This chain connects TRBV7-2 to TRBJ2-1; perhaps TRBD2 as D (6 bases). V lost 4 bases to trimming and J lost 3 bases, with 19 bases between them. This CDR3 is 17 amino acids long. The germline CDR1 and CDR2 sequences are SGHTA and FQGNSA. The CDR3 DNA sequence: TGTGCCAGCAGCTACCGGGACTCACAATCCTTCTACAATGAGCAGTTCTTC. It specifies CASSYRDSQSFYNEQFF.

DNA for the CDR3: TGTGCCAGCAGTTTATCGGCCCCGGGGACAGGCGTCGGCTACACCTTC. Protein product: CASSLSAPGTGVGYTF. The genes are TRBV28 and TRBJ1-2, with 8 bases lining up with TRBD1. V dropped 1 base and J dropped 8; count of bases not matched to a gene: 12. The CDR3 spans 16 residues. Germline V gene lookup returns CDR1 MDHEN and CDR2 SYDVKM.

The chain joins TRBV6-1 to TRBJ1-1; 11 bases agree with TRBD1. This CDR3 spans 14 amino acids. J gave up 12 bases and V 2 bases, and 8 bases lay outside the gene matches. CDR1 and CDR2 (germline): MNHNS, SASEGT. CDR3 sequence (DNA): TGTGCCAGCAGTGAACGAGGGGGACAGGGGGAAACTTTCTTT. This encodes CASSERGGQGETFF.

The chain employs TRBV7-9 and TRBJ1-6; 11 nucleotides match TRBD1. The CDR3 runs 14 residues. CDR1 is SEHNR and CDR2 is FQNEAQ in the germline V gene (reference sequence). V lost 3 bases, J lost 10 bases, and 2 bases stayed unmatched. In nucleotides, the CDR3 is TGTGCCAGCAGCTTGGGGACAGGGGGATCACCCCTCCACTTT. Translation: CASSLGTGGSPLHF.

CDR3 region: CASSLGGARGNQPQHF. CDR3 bases: TGTGCCAGCAGTTTAGGGGGGGCACGTGGCAATCAGCCCCAGCATTTT. The chain recombines TRBV28 with TRBJ1-5, with D perhaps TRBD1 (6 bases). CDR3 size: 16 residues. The germline V gene has CDR1 MDHEN and CDR2 SYDVKM. V lost 2 bases and J lost 2, with 13 bases in between.

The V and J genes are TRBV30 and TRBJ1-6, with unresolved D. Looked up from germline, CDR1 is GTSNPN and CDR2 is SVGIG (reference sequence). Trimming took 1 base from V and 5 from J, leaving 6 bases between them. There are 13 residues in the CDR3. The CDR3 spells CAWSGRNNSPLHF. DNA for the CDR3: TGTGCCTGGAGTGGGCGGAATAATTCACCCCTCCACTTT.

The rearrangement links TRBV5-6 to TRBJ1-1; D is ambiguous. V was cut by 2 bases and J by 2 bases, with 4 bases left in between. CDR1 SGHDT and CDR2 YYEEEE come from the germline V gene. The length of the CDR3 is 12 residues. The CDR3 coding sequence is TGTGCCAGCAGCTTACTTAACACTGAAGCTTTCTTT. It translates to CASSLLNTEAFF.

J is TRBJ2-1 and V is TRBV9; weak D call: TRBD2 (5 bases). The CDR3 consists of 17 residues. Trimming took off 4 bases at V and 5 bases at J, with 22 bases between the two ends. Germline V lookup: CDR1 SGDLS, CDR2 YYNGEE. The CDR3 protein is CASSLKPGTFLDNEQFF. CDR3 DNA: TGTGCCAGCAGCCTTAAACCGGGAACCTTCCTTGACAATGAGCAGTTCTTC.

DNA for the CDR3: TGCGCCAGCGGATCAGGGGGAGGCTTACCTGAAGCTTTCTTT. This codes for CASGSGGGLPEAFF. The J gene is TRBJ1-1, the V gene TRBV5-1; 7 nucleotides agree with TRBD1. The V and J ends lost 7 bases and 6 bases, in that order; junction bases with no gene match: 12. The length of the CDR3 is 14 residues. CDR1 is SGHRS, CDR2 YFSETQ, per germline.

The CDR3 reads CASSFPESYGYTF. CDR3 DNA: TGTGCCAGCAGTTTCCCGGAGTCTTATGGCTACACCTTC. V usage is TRBV28 and J usage is TRBJ1-2; no clear D. V was cut by 3 bases and J by 5 bases, with 10 bases left in between. Germline loops: CDR1 MDHEN, CDR2 SYDVKM. CDR3 length: 13 residues.

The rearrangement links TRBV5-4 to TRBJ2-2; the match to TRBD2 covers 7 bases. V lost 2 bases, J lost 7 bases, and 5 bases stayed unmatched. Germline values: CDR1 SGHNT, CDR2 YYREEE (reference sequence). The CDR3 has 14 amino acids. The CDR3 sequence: CASSLREVGGELFF. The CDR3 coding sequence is TGTGCCAGCAGCTTACGGGAGGTCGGCGGGGAGCTGTTTTTT.

The CDR3 bases are TGTGCCAGCAGTGAAGCCGGGATTAATTCACCCCTCCACTTT. Translated, it gives CASSEAGINSPLHF. V is TRBV6-1 and J is TRBJ1-6; D remains unclear. This CDR3 has 14 residues. CDR1 MNHNS and CDR2 SASEGT come from the germline V gene. Trimming stripped 0 bases from V and 6 bases from J, with 6 bases between.

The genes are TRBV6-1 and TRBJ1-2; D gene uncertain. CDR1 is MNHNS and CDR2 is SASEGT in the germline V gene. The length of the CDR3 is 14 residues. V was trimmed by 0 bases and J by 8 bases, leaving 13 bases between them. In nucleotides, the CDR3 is TGTGCCAGCAGTGAAGCGAGGGCTTATAGAGGCTACACCTTC. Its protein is CASSEARAYRGYTF.

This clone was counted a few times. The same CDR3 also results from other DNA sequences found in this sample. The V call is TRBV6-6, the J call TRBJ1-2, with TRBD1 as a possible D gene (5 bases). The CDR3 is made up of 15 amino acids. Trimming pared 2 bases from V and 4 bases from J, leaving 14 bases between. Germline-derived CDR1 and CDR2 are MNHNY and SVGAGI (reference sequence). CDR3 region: CASSYGQGGGYGYTF. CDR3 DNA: TGTGCCAGCAGTTACGGGCAGGGCGGTGGCTATGGCTACACCTTC.

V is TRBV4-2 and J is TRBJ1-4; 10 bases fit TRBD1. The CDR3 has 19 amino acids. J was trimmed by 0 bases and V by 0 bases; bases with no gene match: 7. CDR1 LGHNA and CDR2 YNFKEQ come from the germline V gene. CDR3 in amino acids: CASSQEPGQGRSTNEKLFF. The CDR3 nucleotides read TGTGCCAGCAGCCAAGAGCCGGGACAGGGGCGCTCAACTAATGAAAAACTGTTTTTT.

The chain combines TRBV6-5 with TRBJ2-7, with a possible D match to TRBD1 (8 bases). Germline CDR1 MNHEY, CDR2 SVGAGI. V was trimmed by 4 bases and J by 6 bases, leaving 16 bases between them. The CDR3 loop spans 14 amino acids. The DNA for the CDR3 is TGTGCCAGCAGTTGGGGGGGCAGGGGGCGCGAGCAGTACTTC. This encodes CASSWGGRGREQYF.

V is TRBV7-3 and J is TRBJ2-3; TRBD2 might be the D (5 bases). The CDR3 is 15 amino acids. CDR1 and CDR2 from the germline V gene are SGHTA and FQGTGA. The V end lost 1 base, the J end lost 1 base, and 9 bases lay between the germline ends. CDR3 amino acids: CASSLNSGGTDTQYF. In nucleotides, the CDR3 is TGTGCCAGCAGCTTAAATTCCGGGGGCACAGATACGCAGTATTTT.

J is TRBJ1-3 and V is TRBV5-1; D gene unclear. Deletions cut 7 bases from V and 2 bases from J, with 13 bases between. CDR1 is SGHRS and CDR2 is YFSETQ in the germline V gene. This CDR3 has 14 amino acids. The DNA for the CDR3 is TGCGCCAGCGCAGCTGATCAGGCTGGAAACACCATATATTTT. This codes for CASAADQAGNTIYF.

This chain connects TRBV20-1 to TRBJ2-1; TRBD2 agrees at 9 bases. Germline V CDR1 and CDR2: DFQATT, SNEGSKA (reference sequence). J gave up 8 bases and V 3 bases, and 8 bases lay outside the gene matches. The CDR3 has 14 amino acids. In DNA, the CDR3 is TGCAGTGCTAGTTCTAGCGGGGTAAGGGATGAGCAGTTCTTC. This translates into CSASSSGVRDEQFF.

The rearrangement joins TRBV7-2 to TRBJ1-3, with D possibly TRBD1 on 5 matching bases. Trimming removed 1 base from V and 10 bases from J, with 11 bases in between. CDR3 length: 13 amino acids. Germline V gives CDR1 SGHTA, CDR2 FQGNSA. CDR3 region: CASSLEGVGTIYF. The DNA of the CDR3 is TGTGCCAGCAGCTTAGAAGGGGTGGGGACCATATATTTT. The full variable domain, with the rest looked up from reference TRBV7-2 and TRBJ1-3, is GAGVSQSPSNKVTEKGKDVELRCDPISGHTALYWYRQSLGQGLEFLIYFQGNSAPDKSGLPSDRFSAERTGGSVSTLTIQRTQQEDSAVYLCASSLEGVGTIYFGEGSWLTVV.

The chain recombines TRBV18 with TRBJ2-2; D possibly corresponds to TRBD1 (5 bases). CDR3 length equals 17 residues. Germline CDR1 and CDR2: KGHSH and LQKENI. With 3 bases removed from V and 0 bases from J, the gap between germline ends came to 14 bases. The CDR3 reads CASSPGRATSNTGELFF. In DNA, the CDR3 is TGTGCCAGCTCACCGGGGCGTGCAACTTCGAACACCGGGGAGCTGTTTTTT.

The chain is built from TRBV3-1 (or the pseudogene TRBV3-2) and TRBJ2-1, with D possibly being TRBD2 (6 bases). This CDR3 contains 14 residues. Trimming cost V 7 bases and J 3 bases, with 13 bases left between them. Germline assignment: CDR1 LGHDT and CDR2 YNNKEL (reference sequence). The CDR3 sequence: CASMAGLLYNEQFF. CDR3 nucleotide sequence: TGTGCCAGCATGGCGGGACTGCTCTACAATGAGCAGTTCTTC.